This TCR beta chain was identified in a study of cytomegalovirus exposure and HLA in healthy donors. About the research overall: The 120 million or so unique TCR beta sequences, from roughly 170 million T cells, were found by an earlier analysis.

The PCR made use of 60 Vbeta and 13 Jbeta primers. Profiling relied on immunoSEQ multiplex PCR, and the TCRdb table lists in-frame clones only, not all of them. The table lists around 33,000 clones. Trimming cost V 6 bases and J 6 bases; bases outside gene matches: 10. The germline V gene has CDR1 SEHNR and CDR2 FQNEAQ (reference sequence). This CDR3 spans 15 amino acids. The chain links TRBV7-9 to TRBJ2-1, with 8 bases identical to TRBD1. The TCR originated in a woman in her forties in good health and CMV-seropositive. What was sequenced was PBMCs. DNA for the CDR3: TGTGCCAGCAGTCTCCGGACGACAGGGGTCAATGAGCAGTTCTTC. This codes for CASSLRTTGVNEQFF.